This T cell receptor beta chain appears in the sequencing data of a study of neurological immune-mediated disorders. Ten or more counts support this clonotype. Germline-derived CDR1 and CDR2 are MNHEY and SVGAGI. CDR3 length: 14 residues. The V segment lost 5 bases and the J segment 3 bases; nucleotides outside the gene matches: 4. TCRdb re-derived calls from the 5' RACE reads in MiXCR, one entry per CDR3 protein. This table has under 90,000 distinct CDR3 sequences, approximately 10% appearing once. The sequence was collected from a man aged 35 to 55 in good health. Sequencing was carried out using PBMCs. The chain joins TRBV6-5 to TRBJ2-1; 7 nucleotides agree with TRBD1. The CDR3 region is CASSVGGGYNEQFF. Here the CDR3 DNA reads TGTGCCAGCAGTGTAGGGGGCGGCTACAATGAGCAGTTCTTC.